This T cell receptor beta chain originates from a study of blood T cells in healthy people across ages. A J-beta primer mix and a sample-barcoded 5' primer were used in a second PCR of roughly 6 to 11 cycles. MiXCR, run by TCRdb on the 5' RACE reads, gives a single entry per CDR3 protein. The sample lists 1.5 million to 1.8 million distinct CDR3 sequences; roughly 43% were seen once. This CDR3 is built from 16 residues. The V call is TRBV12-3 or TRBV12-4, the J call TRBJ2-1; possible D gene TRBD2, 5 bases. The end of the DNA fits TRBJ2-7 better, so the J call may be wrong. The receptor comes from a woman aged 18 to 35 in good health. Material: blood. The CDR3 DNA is TGTGCCAGCAGTTTAGGTGCGAGGGCACAGTACAATGAGCAGTACTTC. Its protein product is CASSLGARAQYNEQYF.